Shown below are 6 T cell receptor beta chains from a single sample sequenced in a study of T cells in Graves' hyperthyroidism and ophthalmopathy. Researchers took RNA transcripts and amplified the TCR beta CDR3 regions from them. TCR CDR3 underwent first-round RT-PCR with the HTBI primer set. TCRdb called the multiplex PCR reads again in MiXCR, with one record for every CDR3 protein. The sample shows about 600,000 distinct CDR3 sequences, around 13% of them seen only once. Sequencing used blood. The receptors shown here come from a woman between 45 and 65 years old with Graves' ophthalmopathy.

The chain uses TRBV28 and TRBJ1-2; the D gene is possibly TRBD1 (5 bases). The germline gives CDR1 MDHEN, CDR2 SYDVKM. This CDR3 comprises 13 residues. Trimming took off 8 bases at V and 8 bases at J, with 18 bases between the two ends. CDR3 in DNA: TGTGCCAGCCGTCGTCAGGGACGTGGGGGCTACACCTTC. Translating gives CASRRQGRGGYTF.

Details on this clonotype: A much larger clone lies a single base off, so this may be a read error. The CDR3 region is CASSFGTSGRSSYKQYF. The CDR3 coding sequence is TGTGCCAGCAGCTTCGGGACTAGCGGCCGGAGCTCCTACAAGCAGTACTTC. The rearrangement links TRBV7-2 to TRBJ2-7; 11 nucleotides line up with TRBD2. CDR3 length equals 17 residues. Per the germline V gene, CDR1 is SGHTA and CDR2 is FQGNSA.

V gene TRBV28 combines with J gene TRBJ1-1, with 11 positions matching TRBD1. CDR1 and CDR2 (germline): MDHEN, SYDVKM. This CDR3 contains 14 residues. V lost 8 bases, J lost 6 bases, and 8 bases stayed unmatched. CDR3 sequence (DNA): TGTGCCAGCGGCCTGGACAGGGGGCGACCTGAAGCTTTCTTT. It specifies CASGLDRGRPEAFF.

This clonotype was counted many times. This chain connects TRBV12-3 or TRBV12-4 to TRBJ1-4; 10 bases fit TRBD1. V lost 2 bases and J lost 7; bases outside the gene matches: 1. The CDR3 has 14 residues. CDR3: CASSLRTGGEKLFF. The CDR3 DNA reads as TGTGCCAGCAGTTTAAGGACAGGGGGTGAAAAACTGTTTTTT.

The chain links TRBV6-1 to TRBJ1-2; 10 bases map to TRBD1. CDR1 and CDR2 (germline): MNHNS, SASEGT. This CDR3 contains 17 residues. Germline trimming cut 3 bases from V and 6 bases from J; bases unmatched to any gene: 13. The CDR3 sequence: CASSEPTGGASLNGYTF. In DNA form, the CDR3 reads TGTGCCAGCAGTGAGCCGACAGGGGGCGCGTCGTTGAATGGCTACACCTTC.

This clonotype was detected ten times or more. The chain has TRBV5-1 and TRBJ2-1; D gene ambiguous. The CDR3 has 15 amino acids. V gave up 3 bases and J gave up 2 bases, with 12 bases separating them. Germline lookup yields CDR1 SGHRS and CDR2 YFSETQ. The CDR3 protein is CASSSQGVPYNEQFF. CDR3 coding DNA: TGCGCCAGCAGCTCACAAGGAGTTCCCTACAATGAGCAGTTCTTC. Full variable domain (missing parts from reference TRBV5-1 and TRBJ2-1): KAGVTQTPRYLIKTRGQQVTLSCSPISGHRSVSWYQQTPGQGLQFLFEYFSETQRNKGNFPGRFSGRQFSNSRSEMNVSTLELGDSALYLCASSSQGVPYNEQFFGPGTRLTVL.